This section outlines one T cell receptor (beta chain) sequence together with its context. This table comes from immunoSEQ multiplex PCR, and its TCRdb copy is limited to in-frame clones, with some not included. The sample consists of about 140,000 clones, approximately 80% of them appearing once. This entry comes from a study of blood T cell repertoires in COVID-19. CDR1 is SGHVS, CDR2 FQNEAQ, per germline. V dropped 1 base and J dropped 0 bases, with 13 bases sitting between them. The CDR3 is made up of 17 amino acids. The J gene is TRBJ2-1, the V gene TRBV7-8; unclear D gene. The material sequenced was PBMCs or T cells enriched from blood (not recorded which). The clonotype was recovered from a man between 70 and 80 years old who had been exposed to COVID-19. CDR3 in DNA: TGTGCCAGCAGCTTAGATCGTCCTTTTAGCTCCTACAATGAGCAGTTCTTC. Translating gives CASSLDRPFSSYNEQFF.